This T cell receptor beta chain comes out of a study of cytomegalovirus exposure and HLA in healthy donors. The PCR was carried out with 60 Vbeta primers and 13 Jbeta primers. Some clones are missing from TCRdb's copy, which holds only in-frame ones; the method was immunoSEQ multiplex PCR. This sample has roughly 160,000 clones; roughly 78% occur once, and the top ten carry 1%. Findings and limits, study-wide: Reports showed the classifier diagnosing cytomegalovirus status with high specificity and sensitivity. Excluded were some V segments that proved indistinguishable, including TRBV6-2 and TRBV6-3. With later analysis, a missense DCLRE1C variant became linked to TCR beta V- and J-gene trimming.

In regard to this clone: The antigen is unknown.

V lost 10 bases and J 10 bases, leaving 4 bases between the germline ends. The CDR3 runs to 8 residues. The germline gives CDR1 MNHEY, CDR2 SMNVEV (reference sequence). The source material was PBMCs. The chain carries TRBV27 and TRBJ1-4; D uncertain. The sequence derives from a woman aged 50 to 65 in good health and CMV-seropositive. CDR3 in DNA: TGTGCCACCTTAAAACTGTTTTTT. It codes for CATLKLFF.